The rows below give T cell receptor beta chains drawn from one sample of a study of cytomegalovirus exposure and HLA in healthy donors. Sequencing used immunoSEQ multiplex PCR; TCRdb keeps in-frame clones, though not all of them. The ten most abundant clones cover about 3% of a sample with around 100,000 clones. The sequenced material came from PBMCs. The receptor set was obtained from a man aged 35 to 55 in good health and CMV-seronegative. Each CDR3 is given with its conserved first and last residue.

v_gene | CDR3aa
TRBV7-6 | CASSLVGGHEQCF
TRBV6-5 | CASRVNRGLNTEAFF
TRBV7-9 | CASSLQGDSNQPQHF
TRBV2 | CASSEGGGREETQYF
TRBV6-6 | CASSYSGTSGGYEQYF
TRBV19 | CASSMEGAWRGGHYGYTF
TRBV5-1 | CASSLEGNTEAFF
TRBV19 | CASSPLAGVTTGELFF
TRBV7-6 | CASSSRLALGETQYF
TRBV10-3 | CAISSAGGLSGVSYEQYF
TRBV4-3 | CASSQGPSGDYEQYF
TRBV2 | CASSGQMNTEAFF
TRBV6-4 | CASRNSENTGELFF
TRBV4-1 | CASSQEKTSGIYEQYF
TRBV28 | CASSSPGQGGETQYF
TRBV5-1 | CASSLAEVGLGELFF
TRBV29-1 | CSGARGSYNEQFF
TRBV15 | CATSRDQGAVQPQHF
TRBV9 | CASSSTGTTYEQYF
TRBV6-1 | CASARGGTDEQYF
TRBV28 | CASSLFRVQPQHF